This entry concerns a single TCR beta chain. RNA was extracted from bulk tissue without any cell sorting. This sample was included in a study of tumor and adjacent non-tumor tissue in lung cancer. Three rounds of nested PCR, following a modified ARM-PCR protocol, produced the TCRbeta library. TCRdb itself ran the multiplex PCR reads through MiXCR, one entry per CDR3 protein. Altogether 220,000 or so distinct CDR3 sequences are present, around 71% being singletons, with the ten largest covering approximately 25%. The V gene lost 0 bases and the J gene lost 8 bases, with 17 bases spanning the gap. Germline CDR1 is SGHRS and CDR2 is YFSETQ. CDR3 size: 16 residues.

The chain links TRBV5-1 to TRBJ1-4, with a tentative D call TRBD1 (5 bases). The receptor's source is a man aged 55 to 69 with non-small cell lung cancer. Specimen: lung tumor tissue. The DNA of the CDR3 is TGCGCCAGCAGCTTGGGTTCGGGGCCGCTCCCCGAAAAACTGTTTTTT. Translated: CASSLGSGPLPEKLFF. The full variable domain, in which reference TRBV5-1 and TRBJ1-4 provide the parts outside the CDR3, is KAGVTQTPRYLIKTRGQQVTLSCSPISGHRSVSWYQQTPGQGLQFLFEYFSETQRNKGNFPGRFSGRQFSNSRSEMNVSTLELGDSALYLCASSLGSGPLPEKLFFGSGTQLSVL.